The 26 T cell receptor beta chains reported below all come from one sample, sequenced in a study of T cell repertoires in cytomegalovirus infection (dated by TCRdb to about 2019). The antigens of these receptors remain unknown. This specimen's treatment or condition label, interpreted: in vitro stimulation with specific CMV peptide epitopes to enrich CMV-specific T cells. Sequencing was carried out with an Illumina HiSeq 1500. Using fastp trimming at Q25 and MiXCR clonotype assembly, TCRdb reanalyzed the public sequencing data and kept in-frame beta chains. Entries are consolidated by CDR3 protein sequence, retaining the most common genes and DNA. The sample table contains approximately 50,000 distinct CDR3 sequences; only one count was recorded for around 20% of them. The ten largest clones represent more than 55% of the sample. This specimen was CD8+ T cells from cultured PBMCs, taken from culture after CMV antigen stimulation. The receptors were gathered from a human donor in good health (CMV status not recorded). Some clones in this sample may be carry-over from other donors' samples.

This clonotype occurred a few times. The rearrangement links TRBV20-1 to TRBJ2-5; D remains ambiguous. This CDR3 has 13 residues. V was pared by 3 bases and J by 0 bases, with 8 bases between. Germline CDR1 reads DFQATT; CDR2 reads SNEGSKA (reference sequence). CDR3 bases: TGCAGTGCTAGGGTGAGGTACCAAGAGACCCAGTACTTC. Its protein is CSARVRYQETQYF.

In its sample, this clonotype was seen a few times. The CDR3 sequence: CASRRSADYGYTF. The CDR3 coding sequence is TGTGCCAGTAGACGATCGGCAGACTATGGCTACACCTTC. The chain joins TRBV19 to TRBJ1-2, with D unclear. CDR3 length: 13 amino acids. Germline loops: CDR1 LNHDA, CDR2 SQIVND (reference sequence). Trimming pared 6 bases from V and 3 bases from J, leaving 11 bases between. The whole variable domain, remainder taken from reference TRBV19 and TRBJ1-2, is DGGITQSPKYLFRKEGQNVTLSCEQNLNHDAMYWYRQDPGQGLRLIYYSQIVNDFQKGDIAEGYSVSREKKESFPLTVTSAQKNPTAFYLCASRRSADYGYTFGSGTRLTVV.

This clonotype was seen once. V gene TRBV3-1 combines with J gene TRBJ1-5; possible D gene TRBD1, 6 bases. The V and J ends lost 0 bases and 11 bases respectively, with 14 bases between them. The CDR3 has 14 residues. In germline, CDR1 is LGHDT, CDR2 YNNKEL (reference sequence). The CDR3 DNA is TGTGCCAGCAGCCAAGATCCCGGCAGGGGCACCCAGCATTTT. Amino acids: CASSQDPGRGTQHF.

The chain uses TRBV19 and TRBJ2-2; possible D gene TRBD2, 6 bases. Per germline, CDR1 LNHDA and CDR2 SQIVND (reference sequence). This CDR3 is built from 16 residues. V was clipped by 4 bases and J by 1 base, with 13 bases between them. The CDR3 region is CASSRRRAENTGELFF. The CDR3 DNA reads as TGTGCCAGTAGTAGGAGGAGGGCAGAGAACACCGGGGAGCTGTTTTTT.

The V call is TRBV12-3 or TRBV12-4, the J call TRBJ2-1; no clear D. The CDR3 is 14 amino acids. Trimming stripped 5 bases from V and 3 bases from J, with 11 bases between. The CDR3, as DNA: TGTGCCAGCAGTACCCCCGCACGCTACAATGAGCAGTTCTTC. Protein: CASSTPARYNEQFF.

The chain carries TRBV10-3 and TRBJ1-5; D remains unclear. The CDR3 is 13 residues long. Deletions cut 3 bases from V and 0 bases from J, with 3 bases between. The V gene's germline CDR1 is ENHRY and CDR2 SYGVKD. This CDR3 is CAISDSSNQPQHF. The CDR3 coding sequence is TGTGCCATCAGTGACAGTAGCAATCAGCCCCAGCATTTT.

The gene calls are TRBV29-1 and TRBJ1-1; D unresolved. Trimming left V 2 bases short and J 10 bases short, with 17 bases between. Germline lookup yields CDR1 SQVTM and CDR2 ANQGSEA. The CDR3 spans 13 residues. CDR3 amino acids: CSVESGGRAGAFF. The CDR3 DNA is TGCAGCGTTGAAAGCGGAGGGAGGGCCGGAGCTTTCTTT.

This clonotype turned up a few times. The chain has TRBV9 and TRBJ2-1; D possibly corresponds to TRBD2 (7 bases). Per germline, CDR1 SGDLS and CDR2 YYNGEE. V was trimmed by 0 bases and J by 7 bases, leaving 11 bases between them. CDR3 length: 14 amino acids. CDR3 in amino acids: CASSVGGGRNEQFF. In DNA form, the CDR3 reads TGTGCCAGCAGCGTAGGCGGGGGCCGGAATGAGCAGTTCTTC.

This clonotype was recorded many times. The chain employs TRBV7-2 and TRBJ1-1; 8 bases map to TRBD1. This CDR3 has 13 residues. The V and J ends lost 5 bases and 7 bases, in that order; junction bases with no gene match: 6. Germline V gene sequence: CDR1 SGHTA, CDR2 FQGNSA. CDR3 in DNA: TGTGCCAGCAGCCCGGACAGGGTCCGTGAAGCTTTCTTT. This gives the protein CASSPDRVREAFF.

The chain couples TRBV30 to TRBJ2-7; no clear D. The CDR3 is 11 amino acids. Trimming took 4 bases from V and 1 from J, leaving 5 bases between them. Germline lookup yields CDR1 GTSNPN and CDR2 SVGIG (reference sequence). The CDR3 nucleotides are TGTGCCTGGACCGGTTCCTACGAGCAGTACTTC. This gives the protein CAWTGSYEQYF.

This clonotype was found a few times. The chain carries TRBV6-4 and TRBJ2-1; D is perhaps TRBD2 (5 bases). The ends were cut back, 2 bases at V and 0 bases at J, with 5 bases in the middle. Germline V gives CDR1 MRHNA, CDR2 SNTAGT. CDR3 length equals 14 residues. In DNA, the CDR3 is TGTGCCAGCAGTGACGGGAGCTCCTACAATGAGCAGTTCTTC. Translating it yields CASSDGSSYNEQFF.

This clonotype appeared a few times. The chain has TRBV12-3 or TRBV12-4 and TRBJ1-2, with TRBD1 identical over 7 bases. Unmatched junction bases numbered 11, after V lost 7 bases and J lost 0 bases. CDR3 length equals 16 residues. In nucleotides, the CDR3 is TGTGCCAGCATTCTCGTGGGACAGACAGCTAACTATGGCTACACCTTC. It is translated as CASILVGQTANYGYTF.

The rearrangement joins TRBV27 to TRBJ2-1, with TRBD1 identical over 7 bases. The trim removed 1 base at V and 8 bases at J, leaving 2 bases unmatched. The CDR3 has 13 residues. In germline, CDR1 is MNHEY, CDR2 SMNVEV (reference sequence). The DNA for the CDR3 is TGTGCCAGCAGTTTATACAGGGGCTATGAGCAGTTCTTC. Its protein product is CASSLYRGYEQFF.

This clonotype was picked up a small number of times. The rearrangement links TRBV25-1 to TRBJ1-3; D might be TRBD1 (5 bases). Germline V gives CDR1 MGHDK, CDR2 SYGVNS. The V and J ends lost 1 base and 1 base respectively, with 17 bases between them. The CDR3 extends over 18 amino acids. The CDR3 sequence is CASSEWPHTTESGNTIYF. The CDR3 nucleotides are TGTGCCAGCAGTGAATGGCCCCACACGACAGAATCTGGAAACACCATATATTTT.

The CDR3 region is CASSTGVGNEQFF. CDR3 coding DNA: TGTGCCAGCAGCACAGGTGTTGGCAATGAGCAGTTCTTC. The genes are TRBV7-9 and TRBJ2-1, with D possibly matching TRBD1 (5 bases). The CDR3 is made up of 13 amino acids. Germline V gene data show CDR1 as SEHNR and CDR2 as FQNEAQ (reference sequence). V lost 5 bases, J lost 6 bases, and 11 bases lay in between.

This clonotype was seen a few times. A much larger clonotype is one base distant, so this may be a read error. In DNA form, the CDR3 reads TGTGCCAGCAGCTCCACCCTAGCGGGGGGGAACTCAGATACGCAGTATTTT. Amino acids: CASSSTLAGGNSDTQYF. V is TRBV5-6 and J is TRBJ2-3; 12 nucleotides line up with TRBD2. With V trimmed by 3 bases and J by 4 bases, 9 bases remained unmatched. Germline V gene lookup returns CDR1 SGHDT and CDR2 YYEEEE. The CDR3 totals 17 residues. The whole variable domain, filled in from reference TRBV5-6 and TRBJ2-3, reads DAGVTQSPTHLIKTRGQQVTLRCSPKSGHDTVSWYQQALGQGPQFIFQYYEEEERQRGNFPDRFSGHQFPNYSSELNVNALLLGDSALYLCASSSTLAGGNSDTQYFGPGTRLTVL.

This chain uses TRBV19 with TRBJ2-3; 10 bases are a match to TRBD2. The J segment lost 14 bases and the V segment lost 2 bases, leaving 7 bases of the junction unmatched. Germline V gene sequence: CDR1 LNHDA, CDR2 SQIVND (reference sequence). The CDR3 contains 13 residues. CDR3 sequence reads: CASSIQSGGARYF. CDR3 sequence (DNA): TGTGCCAGTAGTATACAGAGCGGGGGGGCCCGGTATTTT.

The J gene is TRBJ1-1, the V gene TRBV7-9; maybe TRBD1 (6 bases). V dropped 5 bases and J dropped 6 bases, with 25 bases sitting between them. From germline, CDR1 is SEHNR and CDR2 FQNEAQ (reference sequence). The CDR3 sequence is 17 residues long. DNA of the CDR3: TGTGCCAGCAGCCAAAGTCCCGGGACAAAAAAGGTACCTGAAGCTTTCTTT. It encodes CASSQSPGTKKVPEAFF.

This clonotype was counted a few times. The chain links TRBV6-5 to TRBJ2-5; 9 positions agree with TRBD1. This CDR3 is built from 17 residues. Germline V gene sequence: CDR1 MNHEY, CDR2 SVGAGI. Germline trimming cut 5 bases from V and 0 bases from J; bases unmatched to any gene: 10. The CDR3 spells CASSATGGGWDQETQYF. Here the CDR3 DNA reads TGTGCCAGCAGTGCGACAGGGGGAGGTTGGGACCAAGAGACCCAGTACTTC.

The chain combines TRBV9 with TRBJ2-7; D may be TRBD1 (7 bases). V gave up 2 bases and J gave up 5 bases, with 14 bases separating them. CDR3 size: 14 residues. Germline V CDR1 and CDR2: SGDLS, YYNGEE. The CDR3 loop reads CASSVEGALDEQYF. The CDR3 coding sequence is TGTGCCAGCAGCGTGGAGGGGGCGTTGGACGAGCAGTACTTC. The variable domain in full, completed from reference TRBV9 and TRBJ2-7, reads DSGVTQTPKHLITATGQRVTLRCSPRSGDLSVYWYQQSLDQGLQFLIQYYNGEERAKGNILERFSAQQFPDLHSELNLSSLELGDSALYFCASSVEGALDEQYFGPGTRLTVT.

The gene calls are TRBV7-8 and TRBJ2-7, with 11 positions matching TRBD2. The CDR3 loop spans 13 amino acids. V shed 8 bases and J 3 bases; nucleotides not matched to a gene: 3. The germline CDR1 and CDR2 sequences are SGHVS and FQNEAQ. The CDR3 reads CASGTSGSYEQYF. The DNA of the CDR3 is TGTGCCAGCGGGACTAGCGGAAGCTACGAGCAGTACTTC.

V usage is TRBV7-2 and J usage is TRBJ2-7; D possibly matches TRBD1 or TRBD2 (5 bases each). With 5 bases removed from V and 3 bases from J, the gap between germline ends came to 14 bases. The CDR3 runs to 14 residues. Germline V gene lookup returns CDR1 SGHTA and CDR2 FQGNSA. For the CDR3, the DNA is TGTGCCAGCAGCCTAGGGACGCTCGGCTACGAGCAGTACTTC. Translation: CASSLGTLGYEQYF.

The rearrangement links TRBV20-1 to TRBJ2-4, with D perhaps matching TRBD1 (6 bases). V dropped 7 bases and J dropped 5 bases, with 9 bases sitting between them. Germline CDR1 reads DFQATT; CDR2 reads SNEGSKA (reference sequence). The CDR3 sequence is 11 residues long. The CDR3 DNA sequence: TGCAGTGGGCAGGGGCAAAACATTCAGTACTTC. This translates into CSGQGQNIQYF.

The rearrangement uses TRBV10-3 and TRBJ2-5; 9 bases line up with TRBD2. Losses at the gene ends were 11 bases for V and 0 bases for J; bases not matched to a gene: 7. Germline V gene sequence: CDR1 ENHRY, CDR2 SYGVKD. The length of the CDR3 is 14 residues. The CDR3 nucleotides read TGTGCCGGATCGGCGGGAGGGAACCAAGAGACCCAGTACTTC. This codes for CAGSAGGNQETQYF.

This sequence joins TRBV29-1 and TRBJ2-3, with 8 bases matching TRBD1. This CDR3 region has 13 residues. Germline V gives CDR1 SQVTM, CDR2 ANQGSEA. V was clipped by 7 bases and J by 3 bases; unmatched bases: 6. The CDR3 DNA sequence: TGCAGCGCCCGGACAGGGCTAACAGATACGCAGTATTTT. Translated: CSARTGLTDTQYF.

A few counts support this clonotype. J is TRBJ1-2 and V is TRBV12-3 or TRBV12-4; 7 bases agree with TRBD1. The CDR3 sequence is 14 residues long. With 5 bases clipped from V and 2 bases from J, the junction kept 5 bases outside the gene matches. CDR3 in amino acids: CASSGRGGNYGYTF. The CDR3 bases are TGTGCCAGCAGTGGTAGAGGGGGCAACTATGGCTACACCTTC.